The 30 T cell receptor beta chains given below trace back to one sample, sequenced in a study of shared clonotypes between healthy human individuals. Assay used: immunoSEQ multiplex PCR; TCRdb lists only in-frame clones, some missing. The table has some 2 million clones, just under 95% seen once. Naive-designated CD8 cells lacked CD45RO, were positively enriched for CCR7, and omitted terminally differentiated effector memory CD45RA+ cells. Sequencing was carried out using naive CD8+ T cells sorted from blood. The receptors stem from a young man in good health.

This chain uses TRBV28 with TRBJ2-3; D not resolved. Germline loops: CDR1 MDHEN, CDR2 SYDVKM. The V gene lost 4 bases and the J gene lost 0 bases, with 14 bases spanning the gap. The CDR3 runs to 16 residues. DNA for the CDR3: TGTGCCAGCAGTTCCGGTGCCCGTGCTAGCACAGATACGCAGTATTTT. Amino acid sequence: CASSSGARASTDTQYF.

The rearrangement links TRBV27 to TRBJ2-7, with 8 positions matching TRBD2. The CDR3 contains 16 residues. The V gene end was trimmed by 5 bases and the J gene end by 3 bases; junction bases not matched to a gene: 12. Germline CDR1 is MNHEY and CDR2 is SMNVEV (reference sequence). DNA for the CDR3: TGTGCCAGCAGTCCGAGTAGCGGGGAGCGGGTCTACGAGCAGTACTTC. Amino acid sequence: CASSPSSGERVYEQYF.

This clone was detected a few times. This chain uses TRBV13 with TRBJ2-7; TRBD2 is a possible D gene (5 bases). The V gene's germline CDR1 is PRHDT and CDR2 FYEKMQ (reference sequence). Trimming removed 1 base from V and 7 bases from J, with 8 bases in between. The CDR3 has 12 amino acids. As DNA, the CDR3 is TGTGCCAGCAGCTTAGTGGAGGAAGAGCAGTACTTC. This codes for CASSLVEEEQYF.

The genes are TRBV6-6 and TRBJ2-1; D gene ambiguous. V lost 0 bases and J lost 8, with 5 bases in between. The germline V gene encodes CDR1 MNHNY and CDR2 SVGAGI (reference sequence). The CDR3 has 12 residues. This chain's CDR3 is CASSYSKDEQFF. CDR3 in DNA: TGTGCCAGCAGTTACTCGAAGGATGAGCAGTTCTTC.

The rearrangement uses TRBV4-1 and TRBJ2-1, with 7 bases aligning to TRBD2. This CDR3 has 13 residues. CDR1 is MGHRA and CDR2 is YSYEKL in the germline V gene. Losses at the gene ends were 4 bases for V and 9 bases for J; bases not matched to a gene: 6. The CDR3 bases are TGCGCCAGCAGCCGACTCAGGGAGGGTGAGCAGTTCTTC. Protein product: CASSRLREGEQFF.

Only one count was recorded for this clone. This chain uses TRBV9 with TRBJ1-2; D is unclear. The V gene lost 2 bases and the J gene lost 4 bases, with 9 bases spanning the gap. This CDR3 contains 13 residues. The germline V gene has CDR1 SGDLS and CDR2 YYNGEE. The CDR3 DNA is TGTGCCAGCAGCGTTTTCCCCGGCTATGGCTACACCTTC. The encoded protein is CASSVFPGYGYTF.

The rearrangement uses TRBV19 and TRBJ2-5; 7 nucleotides line up with TRBD1. The ends lost 6 bases at V and 2 bases at J; junction bases unmatched: 9. Germline V lookup: CDR1 LNHDA, CDR2 SQIVND (reference sequence). The CDR3 extends over 15 amino acids. The chain's CDR3 is CASSPEWDRQETQYF. In DNA, the CDR3 is TGTGCCAGTAGCCCGGAATGGGACAGACAAGAGACCCAGTACTTC.

The V call is TRBV9, the J call TRBJ2-5; 8 bases align to TRBD1. V lost 4 bases, J lost 0 bases, and 5 bases stayed unmatched. The CDR3 covers 15 residues. Germline values: CDR1 SGDLS, CDR2 YYNGEE. Written as DNA, the CDR3 is TGTGCCAGCAGCCCCCGACAGGGGAACCAAGAGACCCAGTACTTC. Its protein is CASSPRQGNQETQYF. The whole variable domain, filled in from reference TRBV9 and TRBJ2-5, reads DSGVTQTPKHLITATGQRVTLRCSPRSGDLSVYWYQQSLDQGLQFLIQYYNGEERAKGNILERFSAQQFPDLHSELNLSSLELGDSALYFCASSPRQGNQETQYFGPGTRLLVL.

A note on this clone: The same CDR3 also results from other DNA sequences found in this sample. The J gene is TRBJ2-7, the V gene TRBV7-9, with D hard to call. In germline, CDR1 is SEHNR, CDR2 FQNEAQ (reference sequence). V lost 3 bases, J lost 1 base, and 4 bases lay in between. The CDR3 covers 12 residues. The CDR3 coding sequence is TGTGCCAGCAGCTTTACGTCCTACGAGCAGTACTTC. Protein product: CASSFTSYEQYF.

Only one count was recorded for this clone. This rearrangement joins TRBV6-5 to TRBJ1-2; a weak D match, TRBD1 (6 bases). V was pared by 6 bases and J by 4 bases, with 18 bases between. Germline-derived CDR1 and CDR2 are MNHEY and SVGAGI. The CDR3 length is 15 residues. This chain's CDR3 is CASSPHVEGVYGYTF. CDR3 DNA: TGTGCCAGCAGCCCCCATGTTGAGGGGGTCTATGGCTACACCTTC.

This chain uses TRBV4-1 with TRBJ2-1; the match to TRBD2 covers 13 bases. The CDR3 has 17 amino acids. With 3 bases clipped from V and 1 base from J, the junction kept 3 bases outside the gene matches. Germline V CDR1 and CDR2: MGHRA, YSYEKL. CDR3 nucleotides: TGCGCCAGCAGCCATGTACTAGCGGGGGGGTCCTACAATGAGCAGTTCTTC. This encodes CASSHVLAGGSYNEQFF.

This chain connects TRBV13 to TRBJ2-7; D is possibly TRBD2 (6 bases). CDR1 and CDR2 from the germline V gene are PRHDT and FYEKMQ (reference sequence). V lost 4 bases and J lost 3, with 13 bases in between. The CDR3 runs 14 residues. The DNA of the CDR3 is TGTGCCAGCAGCTCCCCCGGGACTGTCTACGAGCAGTACTTC. Amino acids: CASSSPGTVYEQYF.

J is TRBJ1-1 and V is TRBV7-2; 8 bases align to TRBD1. CDR1 and CDR2 (germline): SGHTA, FQGNSA. After removal of 2 bases from V and 6 bases from J, the junction contained 5 bases not matched to a gene. The CDR3 consists of 14 residues. The CDR3 DNA reads as TGTGCCAGCAGCTTATATGGGACAGGACCTGAAGCTTTCTTT. This translates into CASSLYGTGPEAFF.

V gene TRBV2 combines with J gene TRBJ2-7, with 7 bases that match TRBD1. This CDR3 contains 12 residues. Germline V gene data show CDR1 as SNHLY and CDR2 as FYNNEI. V shed 10 bases and J 0 bases; nucleotides not matched to a gene: 3. The CDR3 DNA follows: TGTGCCACCCGGGACAGCTCCTACGAGCAGTACTTC. Translating gives CATRDSSYEQYF.

This chain connects TRBV28 to TRBJ1-4; weak D call: TRBD1 (5 bases). Trimming shortened V by 4 bases and J by 0 bases, and 15 bases separated the two germline ends. Germline CDR1 and CDR2: MDHEN and SYDVKM. This CDR3 spans 17 amino acids. The CDR3 here is CASSSRQTAATNEKLFF. The CDR3, as DNA: TGTGCCAGCAGTTCCAGACAGACAGCGGCAACTAATGAAAAACTGTTTTTT. The complete variable domain, with remaining parts taken from reference TRBV28 and TRBJ1-4, reads DVKVTQSSRYLVKRTGEKVFLECVQDMDHENMFWYRQDPGLGLRLIYFSYDVKMKEKGDIPEGYSVSREKKERFSLILESASTNQTSMYLCASSSRQTAATNEKLFFGSGTQLSVL.

This chain uses TRBV30 with TRBJ1-6; weak D call: TRBD1 (6 bases). The V gene's germline CDR1 is GTSNPN and CDR2 SVGIG (reference sequence). V lost 2 bases, J lost 4 bases, and 15 bases lay in between. The CDR3 is 16 residues long. CDR3 nucleotides: TGTGCCTGGAGTTTTAGGGGGAGTGGGTATAATTCACCCCTCCACTTT. Protein sequence: CAWSFRGSGYNSPLHF.

This clone was recorded once. At the DNA level, this CDR3 is encoded by other sequences in the same sample as well. The CDR3 protein is CASSQVGPYEQYF. CDR3 coding DNA: TGCGCCAGCAGCCAAGTCGGCCCCTACGAGCAGTACTTC. The V call is TRBV4-1, the J call TRBJ2-7; the D is unclear. This CDR3 spans 13 amino acids. Germline loops: CDR1 MGHRA, CDR2 YSYEKL. Trimming left V 1 base short and J 2 bases short, with 6 bases between.

Of note for this clone: Other DNA sequences in the sample encode the same CDR3. The gene calls are TRBV7-9 and TRBJ2-7; tentative D call: TRBD1 (6 bases). CDR3 length: 14 amino acids. With 5 bases removed from V and 3 bases from J, the gap between germline ends came to 14 bases. Germline V lookup: CDR1 SEHNR, CDR2 FQNEAQ (reference sequence). CDR3 nucleotide sequence: TGTGCCAGCAGCCTTGGCACAGGGTTCTACGAGCAGTACTTC. As protein: CASSLGTGFYEQYF.

As regards this clone: Different DNA sequences within this sample yield the same CDR3. The chain has TRBV29-1 and TRBJ2-1; perhaps TRBD2 as D (5 bases). V was shortened by 0 bases and J by 4 bases, with 7 bases between the two germline ends. This CDR3 comprises 13 residues. The germline CDR1 and CDR2 sequences are SQVTM and ANQGSEA. The DNA of the CDR3 is TGCAGCGTTGAAGAGGGCGGGTACAATGAGCAGTTCTTC. Its translation is CSVEEGGYNEQFF.

This rearrangement joins TRBV7-2 to TRBJ1-2, with 8 bases aligning to TRBD1. The CDR3 consists of 17 residues. V shed 10 bases, J shed 3 bases, and the junction held 19 bases outside the gene matches. Germline V gene sequence: CDR1 SGHTA, CDR2 FQGNSA. The CDR3 region has the DNA TGTGCCATCACCTCAGGACAGGGAGTTTTTTGGGACTATGGCTACACCTTC. Residues: CAITSGQGVFWDYGYTF.

The chain carries TRBV2 and TRBJ2-5; D not certain. Looked up from germline, CDR1 is SNHLY and CDR2 is FYNNEI. The germline V and J ends were trimmed by 6 bases and 5 bases, with 13 bases remaining between them. CDR3 length: 13 amino acids. The CDR3 nucleotides are TGTGCCAGCAGGGTTCCCGCCGCGGAGACCCAGTACTTC. As protein: CASRVPAAETQYF.

This clone was counted once. This sequence joins TRBV9 and TRBJ1-2; no clear D. The V end lost 6 bases, the J end lost 3 bases, and 12 bases lay between the germline ends. The V gene's germline CDR1 is SGDLS and CDR2 YYNGEE. This CDR3 has 13 residues. Written as DNA, the CDR3 is TGTGCCAGCAAGGCGGACTACCACTATGGCTACACCTTC. Translated, it gives CASKADYHYGYTF.

The chain employs TRBV5-1 and TRBJ2-1; TRBD1 matches at 8 bases. This CDR3 has 12 amino acids. Germline CDR1 is SGHRS and CDR2 is YFSETQ. J lost 8 bases, V lost 3 bases, and 1 base had no gene match. The CDR3 reads CASSSTGDEQFF. The CDR3 DNA reads as TGCGCCAGCAGCTCGACAGGGGATGAGCAGTTCTTC. Full variable domain (missing parts from reference TRBV5-1 and TRBJ2-1): KAGVTQTPRYLIKTRGQQVTLSCSPISGHRSVSWYQQTPGQGLQFLFEYFSETQRNKGNFPGRFSGRQFSNSRSEMNVSTLELGDSALYLCASSSTGDEQFFGPGTRLTVL.

The rearrangement joins TRBV11-1 to TRBJ2-1; 14 bases agree with TRBD2. Germline loops: CDR1 SGHAT, CDR2 FQDESV (reference sequence). V trimming: 1 base; J trimming: 9 bases; junction bases outside the gene matches: 8. The CDR3 contains 17 residues. The CDR3 sequence: CASSLGLAGGLHSEQFF. The DNA for the CDR3 is TGTGCCAGCAGCTTAGGACTAGCGGGGGGGCTTCACAGTGAGCAGTTCTTC. The entire variable domain, with the rest obtained from reference TRBV11-1 and TRBJ2-1, is as follows: EAEVAQSPRYKITEKSQAVAFWCDPISGHATLYWYRQILGQGPELLVQFQDESVVDDSQLPKDRFSAERLKGVDSTLKIQPAELGDSAMYLCASSLGLAGGLHSEQFFGPGTRLTVL.

This clone has just a few counts. The chain is built from TRBV9 and TRBJ2-7, with unresolved D. Germline lookup yields CDR1 SGDLS and CDR2 YYNGEE. The CDR3 sequence is 13 residues long. The germline V and J ends were trimmed by 4 bases and 6 bases, with 14 bases remaining between them. The CDR3 protein is CASSTQQWAEQYF. CDR3 DNA: TGTGCCAGCAGCACCCAGCAGTGGGCCGAGCAGTACTTC.

The chain uses TRBV18 and TRBJ2-2, with D hard to call. Trimming removed 3 bases from V and 2 bases from J, with 7 bases in between. This CDR3 comprises 14 residues. Germline CDR1 and CDR2: KGHSH and LQKENI. In DNA form, the CDR3 reads TGTGCCAGCTCACCTGCAGCCAACACCGGGGAGCTGTTTTTT. Translated: CASSPAANTGELFF.

The chain is built from TRBV7-9 and TRBJ1-4, with 8 bases lining up with TRBD1. Trimming removed 5 bases from V and 7 bases from J; junction bases left unmatched: 9. Per germline, CDR1 SEHNR and CDR2 FQNEAQ (reference sequence). The CDR3 is made up of 15 amino acids. The CDR3 DNA reads as TGTGCCAGCAGCCGGCCGGACAGGGCGGGTGAAAAACTGTTTTTT. It yields the protein CASSRPDRAGEKLFF.

This clone was seen a single time. This rearrangement joins TRBV5-1 to TRBJ1-2; TRBD1 might be the D (5 bases). This CDR3 contains 13 residues. The V gene lost 5 bases and the J gene lost 5 bases, with 13 bases spanning the gap. CDR1 and CDR2 (germline): SGHRS, YFSETQ. The CDR3 region has the DNA TGCGCCAGCAGGCCGGGACCAGAATATGGCTACACCTTC. Translation: CASRPGPEYGYTF.

The chain recombines TRBV28 with TRBJ1-1; no definite D call. The germline V gene encodes CDR1 MDHEN and CDR2 SYDVKM. This CDR3 has 14 residues. V lost 5 bases and J 0 bases, leaving 10 bases between the germline ends. Written as DNA, the CDR3 is TGTGCCAGCAGTCTACGACGGGTGAACACTGAAGCTTTCTTT. Translating it yields CASSLRRVNTEAFF.

This clone was seen once. This chain joins TRBV5-1 and TRBJ2-7; 10 positions match TRBD1. V shed 7 bases and J 3 bases; nucleotides not matched to a gene: 7. CDR3 length: 14 residues. Germline assignment: CDR1 SGHRS and CDR2 YFSETQ. The CDR3 region has the DNA TGCGCCAGCGGATTCCGGACAGGGGGCTACGAGCAGTACTTC. It yields the protein CASGFRTGGYEQYF.